This TCR beta chain was profiled in a study of shared clonotypes between healthy human individuals. The overall study: Contributing individuals were two females and a few males aged 18 to 49.

Clones were read by immunoSEQ multiplex PCR, and TCRdb kept only the in-frame ones, dropping some. This table has roughly 2.4 million clones, more than 90% appearing once. J gave up 5 bases and V 7 bases, and 6 bases lay outside the gene matches. CDR1 and CDR2 (germline): MDHEN, SYDVKM. The CDR3 loop spans 14 amino acids. Material for sequencing was naive CD4+ T cells sorted from blood. Subset described: CD45RA+ positively selected. The J gene is TRBJ2-1, the V gene TRBV28; TRBD1 matches at 9 bases. The sequence derives from a man between 18 and 35 years old in good health. CDR3 nucleotides: TGTGCCAGCACCCGCGGGGACAGGGACAATGAGCAGTTCTTC. It is translated as CASTRGDRDNEQFF. The whole variable domain, remainder taken from reference TRBV28 and TRBJ2-1, is DVKVTQSSRYLVKRTGEKVFLECVQDMDHENMFWYRQDPGLGLRLIYFSYDVKMKEKGDIPEGYSVSREKKERFSLILESASTNQTSMYLCASTRGDRDNEQFFGPGTRLTVL.